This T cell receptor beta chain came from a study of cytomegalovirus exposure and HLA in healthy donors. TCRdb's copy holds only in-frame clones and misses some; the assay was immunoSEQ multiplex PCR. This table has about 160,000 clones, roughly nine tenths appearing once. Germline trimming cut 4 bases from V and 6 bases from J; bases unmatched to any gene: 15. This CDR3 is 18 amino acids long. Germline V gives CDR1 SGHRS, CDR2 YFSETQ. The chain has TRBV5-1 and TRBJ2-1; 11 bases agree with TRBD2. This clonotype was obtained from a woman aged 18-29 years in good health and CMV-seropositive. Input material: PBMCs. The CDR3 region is CASSLALRIAGGPNEQFF. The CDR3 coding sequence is TGCGCCAGCAGCCTCGCCCTGAGGATAGCGGGAGGGCCCAATGAGCAGTTCTTC. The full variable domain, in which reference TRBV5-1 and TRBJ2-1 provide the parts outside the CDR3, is KAGVTQTPRYLIKTRGQQVTLSCSPISGHRSVSWYQQTPGQGLQFLFEYFSETQRNKGNFPGRFSGRQFSNSRSEMNVSTLELGDSALYLCASSLALRIAGGPNEQFFGPGTRLTVL.